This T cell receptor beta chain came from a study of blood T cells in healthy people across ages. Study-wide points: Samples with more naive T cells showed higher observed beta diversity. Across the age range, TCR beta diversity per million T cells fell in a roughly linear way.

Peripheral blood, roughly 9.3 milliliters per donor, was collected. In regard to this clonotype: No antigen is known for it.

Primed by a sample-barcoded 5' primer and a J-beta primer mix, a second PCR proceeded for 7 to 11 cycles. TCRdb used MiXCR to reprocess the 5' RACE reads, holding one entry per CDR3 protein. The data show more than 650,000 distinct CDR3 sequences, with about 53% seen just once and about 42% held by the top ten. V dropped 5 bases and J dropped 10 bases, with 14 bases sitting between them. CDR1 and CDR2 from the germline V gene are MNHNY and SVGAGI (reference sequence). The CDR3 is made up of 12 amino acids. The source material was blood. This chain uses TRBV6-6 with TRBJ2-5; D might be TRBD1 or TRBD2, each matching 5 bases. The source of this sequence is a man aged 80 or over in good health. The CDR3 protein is CASSRDLWDQYF. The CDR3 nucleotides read TGTGCCAGCAGTCGGGACCTGTGGGACCAGTACTTC.